This TCR beta chain was observed in a study of CXCR3-negative and CXCR3-positive naive CD8 T cells. Findings of the study overall: In CXCR3-positive naive cells, the TRB CDR3s were more hydrophobic than in CXCR3-negative naive cells.

Regarding this clonotype: Antigen: not known.

This CDR3 is 11 amino acids long. CDR1 is SGHDT and CDR2 is YYEEEE in the germline V gene. The authors made the TRB cDNA libraries by 5' RACE using UMI labels. TCRdb re-called the 5' RACE reads and gives one entry per CDR3 protein, without DNA. The listing records around 63,000 distinct CDR3 sequences. The genes are TRBV5-6 and TRBJ2-7. This clonotype originated in a human donor in good health. Some clones in this sample may be carry-over from other donors' samples. The material sequenced was naive CXCR3+ CD8+ T cells from blood. Subset noted: CD45RO-CCR7+CD27+CD95- naive CD8+ T cells expressing CXCR3 (TNR3+). The CDR3 is CASSFADEQYF.